This TCR beta chain was documented in a study of Ad26.COV2.S vaccination and SARS-CoV-2 variants. Treatment: about 20 received Ad26.COV2.S at low or high dose, single or two shots; roughly 5 received placebo; per-sample allocation not given. Each sample was drawn 63 days after the first injection (of vaccine or placebo). Boston provided a donor who was an adult aged 18-55 years. Vaccination used an Ad26 vector expressing Wuhan-strain SARS-CoV-2 spike. The count of this clone is one. The V gene's germline CDR1 is SNHLY and CDR2 FYNNEI. The germline V and J ends were trimmed by 7 bases and 0 bases, with 18 bases remaining between them. The CDR3 totals 16 residues. Profiled with immunoSEQ multiplex PCR; TCRdb holds only in-frame clones, not every one. The data hold 250,000 to 300,000 clones, with roughly 86% observed a single time.

The chain employs TRBV2 and TRBJ1-1; D might be TRBD1 (6 bases). Sample: peripheral blood, taken in a trial of Ad26.COV2.S vaccine versus placebo. This receptor was identified in a person aged 18 to 59 who received the Ad26.COV2.S COVID-19 vaccine or a placebo. CDR3 amino acids: CASKVQGTSMNTEAFF. CDR3 DNA sequence: TGTGCCAGCAAGGTTCAGGGGACTTCTATGAACACTGAAGCTTTCTTT. Complete variable domain (other parts from reference TRBV2 and TRBJ1-1): EPEVTQTPSHQVTQMGQEVILRCVPISNHLYFYWYRQILGQKVEFLVSFYNNEISEKSEIFDDQFSVERPDGSNFTLKIRSTKLEDSAMYFCASKVQGTSMNTEAFFGQGTRLTVV.